The present entry profiles one T cell receptor (beta chain) with its context. Its antigen is unidentified. The data were taken from a study of post-analysis software for immune sequencing data. Study conclusions and caveats: TRBV5-6, TRBV5-1 and TRBV20-1 were among five TRBV segments more frequent in patients than controls.

In germline, CDR1 is MDHEN, CDR2 SYDVKM. CDR3 length equals 14 residues. Prepared TCR beta cDNA libraries contained unique molecular identifiers. One entry per CDR3 protein, called by TCRdb with MiXCR from the PCR reads. Of roughly 700,000 distinct CDR3 sequences listed, 25% to 30% are singletons. What was sequenced was blood. The receptor was isolated from a girl between 10 and 17 years old with multiple sclerosis. This chain connects TRBV28 to TRBJ2-5, with TRBD1 identical over 8 bases. Judging by the DNA end, TRBJ2-7 fits better; the J call may be wrong. CDR3 nucleotide sequence: TGTGCCAGCAGTTATCCAGGGGGCTTTTACGAGCAGTACTTC. Its translation is CASSYPGGFYEQYF.